These 6 T cell receptor beta chains were sequenced from one sample in a study of blood T cell repertoires in COVID-19. The table came from immunoSEQ multiplex PCR; TCRdb's copy has only in-frame clones and leaves some out. The table lists 95,000 to 150,000 clones, approximately 74% of them singletons. Material for sequencing was peripheral blood. All receptors derive from a man in his 60s with acute or convalescent COVID-19.

This clone was counted a few times. The rearrangement uses TRBV3-1 (or the pseudogene TRBV3-2) and TRBJ2-7; no firm D call. Germline CDR1 is LGHDT and CDR2 is YNNKEL (reference sequence). V was clipped by 4 bases and J by 3 bases, with 16 bases between them. The CDR3 runs 15 residues. The CDR3 DNA sequence: TGTGCCAGCAGCCTAAACCGCGGATTGATCTACGAGCAGTACTTC. Its protein product is CASSLNRGLIYEQYF.

The chain is built from TRBV19 and TRBJ1-5, with 10 bases that match TRBD1. Germline lookup yields CDR1 LNHDA and CDR2 SQIVND (reference sequence). This CDR3 is built from 16 residues. Trimming removed 4 bases from V and 0 bases from J; junction bases left unmatched: 3. The CDR3 region is CASSSGTGVSNQPQHF. The CDR3 DNA sequence: TGTGCCAGTAGTAGCGGGACAGGGGTTAGCAATCAGCCCCAGCATTTT.

The chain has TRBV29-1 and TRBJ1-2; D is undetermined. Germline lookup yields CDR1 SQVTM and CDR2 ANQGSEA. This CDR3 has 14 residues. The V gene lost 1 base and the J gene lost 8 bases, with 17 bases spanning the gap. CDR3 residues: CSVEATTAPWGYTF. DNA of the CDR3: TGCAGCGTTGAAGCTACGACTGCCCCCTGGGGCTACACCTTC. The full variable domain, in which reference TRBV29-1 and TRBJ1-2 provide the parts outside the CDR3, is SAVISQKPSRDICQRGTSLTIQCQVDSQVTMMFWYRQQPGQSLTLIATANQGSEATYESGFVIDKFPISRPNLTFSTLTVSNMSPEDSSIYLCSVEATTAPWGYTFGSGTRLTVV.

This chain connects TRBV18 to TRBJ1-1; D gene uncertain. CDR1 and CDR2 from the germline V gene are KGHSH and LQKENI. Trimming took 6 bases from V and 4 from J, leaving 21 bases between them. The CDR3 has 16 amino acids. Here the CDR3 reads CASSSVKSFGVTEAFF. The CDR3 DNA is TGTGCCAGCTCGTCGGTCAAATCGTTCGGGGTCACTGAAGCTTTCTTT.

This chain connects TRBV6-6 to TRBJ1-5, with D tentatively TRBD1 (5 bases). V lost 6 bases and J lost 2, with 14 bases in between. CDR1 and CDR2 (germline): MNHNY, SVGAGI (reference sequence). This CDR3 region has 15 residues. CDR3 DNA sequence: TGTGCCAGCAGCTCGGGAGGGACCGGCAATCAGCCCCAGCATTTT. Residues: CASSSGGTGNQPQHF.

The DNA of the CDR3 is TGTGCCAGCGGGCCGGGACAGGGGGCTCGGGACGGAGAAAAACTGTTTTTT. Translating gives CASGPGQGARDGEKLFF. This sequence joins TRBV2 and TRBJ1-4; 12 bases agree with TRBD1. The trim removed 8 bases at V and 8 bases at J, leaving 15 bases unmatched. Germline CDR1 SNHLY, CDR2 FYNNEI. This CDR3 spans 17 amino acids.